This T cell receptor (beta chain) was recorded in a study of blood T cell repertoires in COVID-19. Germline V gene sequence: CDR1 SGHRS, CDR2 YFSETQ. Trimming removed 3 bases at V and 7 bases at J, with 19 bases between. The CDR3 covers 16 residues. Either two negative PCRs, clearance, or symptom resolution qualified Cohort 3 donors as recovered. Original methodology: The assay estimated nucleated cells by amplifying reference gene primers. Sequenced by immunoSEQ multiplex PCR; TCRdb stores in-frame clones only, minus some. The DNA was the basis for D and trimming; V, J and clone size are from that table. The sample contains about 200,000 clones, roughly 82% of which appear only once.

Sequencing was performed on PBMCs or T cells enriched from blood (not recorded which). This sequence joins TRBV5-1 and TRBJ2-2; D is perhaps TRBD1 (6 bases). The sequence came from a man aged 40-49 years who had recovered from COVID-19. In DNA form, the CDR3 reads TGCGCCAGCAGCTCCCGACGGCAGGGGATGAACGGGGAGCTGTTTTTT. This translates into CASSSRRQGMNGELFF.